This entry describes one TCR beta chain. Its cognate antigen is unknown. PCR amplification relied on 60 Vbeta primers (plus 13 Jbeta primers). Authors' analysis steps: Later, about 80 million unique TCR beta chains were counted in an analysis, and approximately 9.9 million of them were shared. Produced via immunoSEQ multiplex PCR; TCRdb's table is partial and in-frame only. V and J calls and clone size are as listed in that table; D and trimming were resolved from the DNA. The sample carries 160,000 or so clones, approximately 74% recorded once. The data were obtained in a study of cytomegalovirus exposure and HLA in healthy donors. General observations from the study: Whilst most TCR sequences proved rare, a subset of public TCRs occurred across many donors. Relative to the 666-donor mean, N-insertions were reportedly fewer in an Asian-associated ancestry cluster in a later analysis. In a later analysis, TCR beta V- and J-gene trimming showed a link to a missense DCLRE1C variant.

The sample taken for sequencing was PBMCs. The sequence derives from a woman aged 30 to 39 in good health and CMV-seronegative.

This CDR3 reads CASSRGQHTEAFF. In DNA form, the CDR3 reads TGCGCCAGCAGCCGGGGACAGCACACTGAAGCTTTCTTT. V gene TRBV5-1 combines with J gene TRBJ1-1; 7 bases map to TRBD1. Unmatched junction bases numbered 3, after V lost 4 bases and J lost 3 bases. There are 13 residues in the CDR3. The V gene's germline CDR1 is SGHRS and CDR2 YFSETQ.